The rows below give T cell receptor beta chains drawn from one sample of a study of T cell clones after liver transplantation. Using immunoSEQ multiplex PCR, the repertoire was profiled, and TCRdb retains in-frame clones only, with some absent. The top ten hold roughly 3% of the sample, which has roughly 80,000 clones, around four fifths seen once. The sample here was CD4+ T cells from blood, taken at the 22-month timepoint. Receptors originate from a human patient who received a liver transplant. Some T cells may be supplied by the graft donor. Both conserved end residues are part of each CDR3. The D gene is left open where the match is weak. Size tells how often a clone was seen (once, few, many) or the class of an expanded clone, and some rows leave it out.

V gene: TRBV28
J gene: TRBJ1-1
D gene: NA
clone size: NA
CDR3 DNA: TGTGCCAGCAGTGGCATAGGGGTAGGGAACACTGAAGCTTTCTTT
CDR3 protein: CASSGIGVGNTEAFF

V gene: TRBV4-3
J gene: TRBJ1-6
D gene: NA
clone size: NA
CDR3 DNA: TGCGCCAGCAGCCAAGAAGGGCCGGGCAATTCACCCCTCCACTTT
CDR3 protein: CASSQEGPGNSPLHF

V gene: TRBV18
J gene: TRBJ1-5
D gene: NA
clone size: NA
CDR3 DNA: TGTGCCAGCTCACGGGGGGGAGGTAATCAGCCCCAGCATTTT
CDR3 protein: CASSRGGGNQPQHF

V gene: TRBV7-2
J gene: TRBJ1-2
D gene: NA
clone size: NA
CDR3 DNA: TGTGCCAGCAGTCTCAGACAGCCATGGGACTATGGCTACACCTTC
CDR3 protein: CASSLRQPWDYGYTF

V gene: TRBV7-9
J gene: TRBJ1-2
D gene: TRBD1
clone size: NA
CDR3 DNA: TGTGCCAGCAGCCCCGGGACAGGGCCGGGTCGTGGCTACACCTTC
CDR3 protein: CASSPGTGPGRGYTF

V gene: TRBV7-3
J gene: TRBJ1-1
D gene: NA
clone size: NA
CDR3 DNA: TGTGCCAGCAGCTCCTCCGCCCAAGGAACTGAAGCTTTCTTT
CDR3 protein: CASSSSAQGTEAFF

V gene: TRBV6-5
J gene: TRBJ2-3
D gene: NA
clone size: few
CDR3 DNA: TGTGCCAGCGGGACCTCGGCAGGGGGGACAGATACGCAGTATTTT
CDR3 protein: CASGTSAGGTDTQYF

V gene: TRBV15
J gene: TRBJ2-5
D gene: NA
clone size: NA
CDR3 DNA: TGTGCCACCAGCAGAGCTCTGCGGGGCCGCCCCGGGGAAGAGACCCAGTACTTC
CDR3 protein: CATSRALRGRPGEETQYF

V gene: TRBV27
J gene: TRBJ2-6
D gene: TRBD2
clone size: NA
CDR3 DNA: TGTGCCAGCAGTATCCTACTAGCGGGAGCAGACTCTGGGGCCAACGTCCTGACTTTC
CDR3 protein: CASSILLAGADSGANVLTF

V gene: TRBV4-1
J gene: TRBJ2-4
D gene: NA
clone size: once
CDR3 DNA: TGCGCCAGCAGCCAAGATCGGTCGGGGAACATTCAGTACTTC
CDR3 protein: CASSQDRSGNIQYF